The 7 T cell receptor beta chains reported below all come from one sample, sequenced in a study of tumor and adjacent non-tumor tissue in lung cancer. No cell sorting was done before RNA was extracted from the tissue. The normal lung tissue was taken more than 3 cm from the tumor edge. The library came from three nested PCR rounds adapted from ARM-PCR protocols. TCRdb redid the calling of the multiplex PCR reads with MiXCR, one entry per CDR3 protein. The data contain 98,000 or so distinct CDR3 sequences, approximately 80% of them singletons. The sequencing input was distant non-tumor lung tissue. The receptors shown here come from a man between 60 and 75 years old with small cell lung cancer.

This clonotype was recorded many times. Possible read error: a much larger clone is one base away. CDR3 bases: TGTGCCAGCAGCTCTGCAGGGGAAGAGACCCAGTACTTC. This codes for CASSSAGEETQYF. The rearrangement joins TRBV11-2 to TRBJ2-5; maybe TRBD1 (6 bases). The CDR3 contains 13 residues. V lost 4 bases, J lost 3 bases, and 9 bases lay in between. Per the germline V gene, CDR1 is SGHAT and CDR2 is FQNNGV.

About this clonotype itself: Being one base from a much bigger clone, this may be a read error. The chain recombines TRBV12-3 or TRBV12-4 with TRBJ2-1; 8 positions match TRBD2. The length of the CDR3 is 14 residues. V lost 4 bases to trimming and J lost 9 bases; unmatched junction nucleotides: 8. CDR3 protein: CASSYGRAFSEQFF. The DNA of the CDR3 is TGTGCCAGCAGTTACGGGAGGGCCTTTAGTGAGCAGTTCTTC.

About this clonotype: Germline is not matched at one junction end, which may reflect a read error. The chain is built from TRBV5-1 and TRBJ2-1, with TRBD2 as a possible D gene (6 bases). CDR1 is SGHRS and CDR2 is YFSETQ in the germline V gene. The CDR3 has 15 residues. CDR3 region: CAGSLGLTIYNEQFF. The DNA for the CDR3 is TGCGCCGGCAGCTTGGGACTTACCATTTACAACGAGCAGTTCTTC.

Details on this clonotype: Germline and junction disagree at one end, which may indicate a read error. The V and J genes are TRBV11-2 and TRBJ2-3; D possibly corresponds to TRBD2 (6 bases). CDR1 SGHAT and CDR2 FQNNGV come from the germline V gene. The CDR3 covers 13 residues. The CDR3 sequence is CVSSLAESDTQYF. The CDR3, as DNA: TGTGTCAGCAGCTTAGCGGAGTCAGATACGCAGTATTTT.

As to this clonotype: A read error may produce the germline difference seen at one junction end. J is TRBJ2-2 and V is TRBV6-6, with D tentatively TRBD1 or TRBD2 (5 bases each). The CDR3 contains 15 residues. Germline V gives CDR1 MNHNY, CDR2 SVGAGI (reference sequence). Here the CDR3 DNA reads TGTGCCAACAGTTACGCAGAGGGGAATACCGGGGAGCTGTTTTTT. Translated, it gives CANSYAEGNTGELFF.

J is TRBJ2-1 and V is TRBV11-2; the match to TRBD2 covers 9 bases. Germline values: CDR1 SGHAT, CDR2 FQNNGV. V shed 1 base, J shed 6 bases, and the junction held 13 bases outside the gene matches. The CDR3 runs 18 residues. The CDR3 region is CASSLGVAGDYYFNEQFF. In DNA, the CDR3 is TGTGCCAGCAGCTTAGGAGTAGCGGGAGACTATTACTTCAATGAGCAGTTCTTC.

Worth noting for this clonotype: One junction end does not reproduce the germline sequence, and a read error may be involved. The chain uses TRBV4-2 and TRBJ2-2; D is possibly TRBD2 (5 bases). This CDR3 is built from 16 residues. Germline V lookup: CDR1 LGHNA, CDR2 YNFKEQ. CDR3 nucleotides: TGTGTCAGCAGCCAAGATCTAAGGGCCAACACCGGGGAGCTCTCTTTT. Encoded protein: CVSSQDLRANTGELSF.